A single sample gave rise to the 6 T cell receptor beta chains below, sequenced in a study of T-cell memory formation after mild COVID-19. In TCRdb, the 5' RACE reads were re-called with MiXCR into one record per CDR3 protein. The sample has fewer than 700,000 distinct CDR3 sequences; approximately 19% are singletons. Material for sequencing was PBMCs or a T cell subset sorted from them (not recorded which). The receptors originated from an adult woman who had mild COVID-19 (a few samples of this study predate the infection). Cell type and time point are not known.

Only a few counts were recorded for this clonotype. The J gene is TRBJ2-5, the V gene TRBV7-2; TRBD2 aligns across 12 bases. The CDR3 length is 18 residues. Germline assignment: CDR1 SGHTA and CDR2 FQGNSA. Losses at the gene ends were 5 bases for V and 4 bases for J; bases not matched to a gene: 14. This CDR3 reads CASSLEALAGGGTETQYF. DNA of the CDR3: TGTGCCAGCAGCCTAGAGGCACTAGCGGGGGGAGGGACAGAGACCCAGTACTTC.

This clonotype was seen more than once but under ten times. The chain uses TRBV24-1 and TRBJ2-3; the D call may be TRBD1 or TRBD2 (7 bases each). The V end lost 5 bases, the J end lost 6 bases, and 14 bases lay between the germline ends. Germline lookup yields CDR1 KGHDR and CDR2 SFDVKD. This CDR3 is built from 14 residues. DNA for the CDR3: TGTGCCACCAGTGTCCAGGGGGAGGGGGATACGCAGTATTTT. Its protein is CATSVQGEGDTQYF.

The rearrangement uses TRBV6-1 and TRBJ2-1; D gene unclear. The CDR3 loop spans 15 amino acids. Germline-derived CDR1 and CDR2 are MNHNS and SASEGT. Deletions cut 4 bases from V and 0 bases from J, with 10 bases between. In nucleotides, the CDR3 is TGTGCCAGCAGTGCCCTCGGCAGCTCCTACAATGAGCAGTTCTTC. It codes for CASSALGSSYNEQFF.

This clonotype was counted a few times. This chain joins TRBV20-1 and TRBJ2-7, with 14 bases fitting TRBD2. V lost 0 bases and J lost 3; bases outside the gene matches: 13. Germline V gene lookup returns CDR1 DFQATT and CDR2 SNEGSKA (reference sequence). CDR3 length equals 19 residues. The CDR3 DNA is TGCAGTGCTAGAGATTTTGCGGGACTAGCGGGAGCAGGGGACTACGAGCAGTACTTC. This encodes CSARDFAGLAGAGDYEQYF.

This clonotype was seen a handful of times. This sequence joins TRBV7-9 and TRBJ2-7; no reliable D call. With 4 bases removed from V and 3 bases from J, the gap between germline ends came to 16 bases. The CDR3 consists of 15 residues. The germline V gene encodes CDR1 SEHNR and CDR2 FQNEAQ (reference sequence). The CDR3 DNA reads TGTGCCAGCAGCTCTGGAACGGTTAGGTTCTACGAGCAGTACTTC. Amino acid sequence: CASSSGTVRFYEQYF.

The J gene is TRBJ1-3, the V gene TRBV7-2, with TRBD1 as a possible D gene (5 bases). The CDR3 runs to 14 residues. The V gene's germline CDR1 is SGHTA and CDR2 FQGNSA. Trimming stripped 5 bases from V and 3 bases from J, with 11 bases between. As DNA, the CDR3 is TGTGCCAGCAGCCCCGGGGCAGTTGGAAACACCATATATTTT. Amino acid sequence: CASSPGAVGNTIYF.